These T cell receptor beta chains were read from a single sample in a study of OX40 agonist ivuxolimab in advanced cancers. Only in-frame clones appear in the TCRdb table, and some are missing; sequencing was by immunoSEQ multiplex PCR. Of around 62,000 clones in the sample, 84% were seen once. Material: CD4+ or CD8+ T cells sorted from blood, obtained in a trial of the OX40 agonist ivuxolimab. These receptors all stem from an adult with an advanced solid tumor such as melanoma, head and neck, liver or kidney cancer. Each CDR3 is given with its conserved first and last residue. D genes are given only for firm matches. A clone size is listed for some rows: how often the clone was seen (once, few, many), or a class if it is expanded.

-	TRBV18	TRBD1	14	TRBJ1-2	CASSRDRGDYGYTF	TGTGCCAGCTCACGGGACAGGGGGGACTATGGCTACACCTTC
-	TRBV7-3	-	14	TRBJ2-1	CASSLTGGYNEQFF	TGTGCCAGCAGCTTAACAGGCGGATACAATGAGCAGTTCTTC
-	TRBV6-5	-	13	TRBJ1-1	CASSNDGNTEAFF	TGTGCCAGCAGTAACGACGGGAACACTGAAGCTTTCTTT
-	TRBV2	-	15	TRBJ1-5	CASSPQPRGAQPQHF	TGTGCCAGCAGCCCTCAACCCCGGGGGGCTCAGCCCCAGCATTTT
-	TRBV7-8	-	17	TRBJ2-1	CASSLASRLLGPQEQFF	TGTGCCAGCAGCTTAGCATCGCGGTTACTAGGGCCACAGGAGCAGTTCTTC
once	TRBV5-1	TRBD2	17	TRBJ2-2	CASSPAVPGGPVGELFF	TGCGCCAGCAGCCCCGCTGTTCCGGGGGGGCCGGTCGGGGAGCTGTTTTTT
-	TRBV5-1	-	16	TRBJ2-7	CASSYSVALSSYEQYF	TGCGCCAGCAGCTACTCCGTGGCGTTGAGCTCCTACGAGCAGTACTTC
-	TRBV29-1	-	12	TRBJ2-5	CSAGDFQETQYF	TGCAGCGCCGGGGACTTTCAAGAGACCCAGTACTTC
-	TRBV29-1	-	12	TRBJ1-1	CSGGTGISEAFF	TGCAGCGGGGGGACCGGGATCTCTGAAGCTTTCTTT
once	TRBV18	-	13	TRBJ1-1	CASSPGGNTEAFF	TGTGCCAGCTCACCAGGGGGCAACACTGAAGCTTTCTTT
-	TRBV6-6	-	13	TRBJ2-7	CASRQASRYEQYF	TGTGCCAGCAGGCAAGCAAGCCGTTACGAGCAGTACTTC
-	TRBV4-1	-	15	TRBJ1-2	CASSQGRRSLGGYTF	TGCGCCAGCAGCCAAGGCCGTCGGAGTTTGGGTGGCTACACCTTC
-	TRBV7-9	-	16	TRBJ1-4	CASSWGFGAQVEKLFF	TGTGCCAGCAGCTGGGGATTTGGGGCCCAGGTCGAAAAACTGTTTTTT
-	TRBV5-4	-	15	TRBJ2-7	CASSSGGRQTDEQYF	TGTGCCAGCAGCTCCGGGGGACGTCAAACCGACGAGCAGTACTTC
-	TRBV7-3	-	15	TRBJ2-2	CASSLGHGNTGELFF	TGTGCCAGCAGCCTGGGACATGGGAACACCGGGGAGCTGTTTTTT
-	TRBV7-2	-	18	TRBJ2-1	CASSSRAGRGQTYNEQFF	TGTGCCAGCAGCTCCAGGGCCGGCCGAGGACAGACCTACAATGAGCAGTTCTTC
-	TRBV6-1	-	15	TRBJ1-5	CASSGRDRAGQPQHF	TGTGCCAGCAGTGGCCGGGACCGAGCGGGTCAGCCCCAGCATTTT
-	TRBV7-8	TRBD2	17	TRBJ2-2	CASSLSPAGALTGELFF	TGTGCCAGCAGCTTATCCCCAGCGGGGGCCCTCACCGGGGAGCTGTTTTTT
-	TRBV28	TRBD1	14	TRBJ2-4	CASSLTGQGSFLYF	TGTGCCAGCAGTTTGACGGGACAGGGGTCATTCCTTTACTTC
-	TRBV7-7	-	14	TRBJ2-3	CASSLVPMGDTQYF	TGTGCTAGCAGCTTAGTTCCTATGGGGGATACGCAGTATTTT
-	TRBV4-3	TRBD1	16	TRBJ1-3	CASSQDHRGIGNTIYF	TGCGCCAGCAGCCAAGATCACAGGGGAATCGGAAACACCATATATTTT
-	TRBV21-1	-	15	TRBJ1-6	CASSSYRVVVSPLHF	TGTGCCAGCAGCAGCTACAGGGTTGTTGTTTCACCCCTCCACTTT
once	TRBV6-5	TRBD1	15	TRBJ1-4	CASSYSGTGDEKLFF	TGTGCCAGCAGTTACTCGGGGACAGGGGACGAAAAACTGTTTTTT
-	TRBV7-8	-	16	TRBJ1-2	CASSLAAMTGTHGYTF	TGTGCCAGCAGCTTAGCGGCAATGACGGGGACCCATGGCTACACCTTC
once	TRBV12-5	-	14	TRBJ2-1	CASVGVSMGNEQFF	TGTGCTAGTGTCGGGGTATCCATGGGGAATGAGCAGTTCTTC
-	TRBV7-9	-	12	TRBJ1-3	CASSLDGNTIYF	TGTGCCAGCAGCTTAGACGGAAACACCATATATTTT
-	TRBV19	-	12	TRBJ1-1	CASSIAQGGAFF	TGTGCCAGTAGTATAGCACAGGGTGGAGCTTTCTTT
-	TRBV11-2	TRBD1	15	TRBJ1-5	CASSSRQGLNQPQHF	TGTGCCAGCAGCTCTCGACAGGGGTTAAATCAGCCCCAGCATTTT
-	TRBV4-2	TRBD2	17	TRBJ2-5	CASSQGTSGGAGETQYF	TGTGCCAGCAGCCAAGGGACTAGCGGGGGGGCCGGGGAGACCCAGTACTTC
-	TRBV5-1	-	15	TRBJ2-6	CASSLQVSGANVLTF	TGCGCCAGCAGCTTACAGGTTTCTGGGGCCAACGTCCTGACTTTC
-	TRBV19	-	14	TRBJ1-6	CASSNVSPNSPLHF	TGTGCCAGTAGTAATGTGAGCCCAAATTCACCCCTCCACTTT
-	TRBV7-2	TRBD1	14	TRBJ2-7	CASSLPGGTYEQYF	TGTGCCAGCAGCTTACCAGGGGGCACCTACGAGCAGTACTTC
-	TRBV11-2	-	12	TRBJ2-5	CASSLGGKTQYF	TGTGCCAGCAGCTTAGGGGGAAAGACCCAGTACTTC
-	TRBV2	TRBD1	14	TRBJ1-5	CASRWTGTNQPQHF	TGTGCCAGCAGATGGACAGGGACTAATCAGCCCCAGCATTTT
-	TRBV6-5	TRBD1	15	TRBJ1-2	CASSQQGAQIYGYTF	TGTGCCAGCAGTCAACAGGGGGCTCAAATCTATGGCTACACCTTC
few	TRBV19	TRBD1	15	TRBJ2-7	CASSVGTGGLYEQYF	TGTGCCAGTAGTGTCGGGACAGGGGGCTTATACGAGCAGTACTTC
-	TRBV5-4	-	15	TRBJ2-1	CASTRGGTGNNEQFF	TGTGCCAGCACCCGAGGGGGGACGGGCAACAATGAGCAGTTCTTC